This T cell receptor beta chain was identified in a study of blood T cell repertoires in COVID-19. As for the study in general: Sources were T cells, B-cell-depleted T cells, or PBMCs; the material itself was cDNA or gDNA.

Sequenced by immunoSEQ multiplex PCR; TCRdb stores in-frame clones only, minus some. Of about 430,000 clones in the sample, roughly 84% were seen once. Cohort placement rested on clinical history that participants reported themselves. During the 2 weeks before they entered the study, exposed participants had met someone with a PCR-confirmed or clinician-diagnosed COVID-19 case. The sequence was collected from a woman younger than 30 who had been exposed to COVID-19. Sequencing was done on a sample of PBMCs or T cells enriched from blood (not recorded which).

The CDR3 region is CASSLDSTDTQYF. The CDR3 DNA is TGTGCCAGCAGCTTAGACTCCACAGATACGCAGTATTTT. The rearrangement joins TRBV7-6 to TRBJ2-3; no definite D call. Trimming stripped 1 base from V and 2 bases from J, with 4 bases between. CDR1 is SGHVS and CDR2 is FNYEAQ in the germline V gene. The CDR3 extends over 13 amino acids.